Many counts were recorded for the clone carrying this T cell receptor (beta chain). The record originates from a study of T cells in Graves' hyperthyroidism and ophthalmopathy. About the study: Pretreatment peripheral blood was obtained at initial diagnosis.

Over 18 months, lack of ophthalmopathy progression marked Graves' hyperthyroidism as stable. Germline loops: CDR1 SGHAT, CDR2 FQNNGV. The CDR3 is made up of 16 amino acids. V dropped 5 bases and J dropped 7; count of bases not matched to a gene: 14. Amplified TCR beta CDR3 regions came from RNA transcripts. Researchers ran a first-round RT-PCR on the TCR CDR3 using the HTBI primer set. Via MiXCR, TCRdb re-called the multiplex PCR reads, giving one row per CDR3 protein. This sample carries about 400,000 distinct CDR3 sequences, around a sixth of them seen once, and the ten largest clones take almost 8%.

Sample: blood. The chain links TRBV11-2 to TRBJ2-3, with 8 bases fitting TRBD1. The TCR originated in a woman under 30 with Graves' hyperthyroidism. CDR3 nucleotide sequence: TGTGCCAGCAGCCCGACTGGACAGGGAAGGGCTTATACGCAGTATTTT. Translating gives CASSPTGQGRAYTQYF.